Below, 3 T cell receptor beta chains from the same sample are listed, as sequenced in a study of blood T cell repertoires in COVID-19 (dated by TCRdb to 2019 to 2021). Libraries were made using the immunoSEQ multiplex PCR assay. TCRdb took over this immuneACCESS table, retaining in-frame rearrangements with V and J assigned. Such tables are incomplete; in checked studies, under half of the missing clones stem from an unresolved V gene, and the remainder is unexplained. For this sample the table gives 60,000 to 75,000 clones, of which about 89% were detected only once. The ten top clones hold approximately 5.4% of the sample. The material sequenced was peripheral blood. The source is a man in his fifties or sixties with active COVID-19.

The chain joins TRBV6-5 to TRBJ2-5; 7 bases align to TRBD2. The CDR3 contains 14 residues. Germline CDR1 MNHEY, CDR2 SVGAGI. The junction had 4 bases not matched to a gene; V was cut back by 4 bases and J by 2 bases. CDR3 protein: CASSLFSGQETQYF. The CDR3, as DNA: TGTGCCAGCAGTTTATTTAGCGGGCAAGAGACCCAGTACTTC.

The V call is TRBV5-1, the J call TRBJ1-2, with TRBD1 as a possible D gene (6 bases). This CDR3 has 14 residues. CDR1 is SGHRS, CDR2 YFSETQ, per germline. V shed 4 bases and J shed 0 bases, with 10 bases lying between them. This CDR3 reads CASSPGHANYGYTF. CDR3 DNA: TGCGCCAGCAGCCCGGGACATGCTAACTATGGCTACACCTTC.

This clone has only one observation. The DNA for the CDR3 is TGTGCCAGCAGCCCCGACAGGGTACGAGCTTTCTTT. As protein: CASSPDRVRAFF. This chain connects TRBV11-2 to TRBJ1-1, with TRBD1 matching over 7 bases. V lost 5 bases to trimming and J lost 10 bases; unmatched junction nucleotides: 7. Germline CDR1 SGHAT, CDR2 FQNNGV. The CDR3 extends over 12 amino acids.